The T cell receptor (beta chain) described here comes from a study of T cells in Graves' hyperthyroidism and ophthalmopathy. About the research overall: Peripheral blood was collected at initial diagnosis, before any treatment.

In the case of this clonotype: Its antigen is undetermined.

Study observations and caveats: Ophthalmopathy got predicted by the model a median about six months before its onset. Ophthalmopathy cases were set apart from stable hyperthyroidism by a 13 V-J model.

The CDR3 is 13 amino acids. Trimming took off 5 bases at V and 6 bases at J, with 11 bases between the two ends. Thyroid ultrasound, orbital computed tomography, clinical symptoms, and serum thyroxine and TRAb underpinned diagnoses. Amplified TCR beta CDR3 regions came from RNA transcripts. With the HTBI primer set, the TCR CDR3 went through a first round of RT-PCR. TCRdb processed the multiplex PCR reads anew with MiXCR; each CDR3 protein has one entry. The sample holds about 380,000 distinct CDR3 sequences; 11% to 15% are singletons and the top ten take 9.5% to 11%. The source is a woman aged 60-70 years with Graves' hyperthyroidism. The chain is built from TRBV12-3 or TRBV12-4 and TRBJ2-1; D may be TRBD1 or TRBD2 (5 bases each). The specimen was blood. The CDR3 protein is CASSAGTSNEQFF. The CDR3 nucleotides are TGTGCCAGCAGTGCCGGGACCTCCAATGAGCAGTTCTTC.